This entry features one T cell receptor beta chain sequence. Looked up from germline, CDR1 is SGHRS and CDR2 is YFSETQ. CDR3 length: 16 residues. Trimming at V came to 2 bases and at J to 6 bases, leaving 12 bases not matched to a gene. The source of the sample is a study of blood T cell repertoires in COVID-19. Profiled with immunoSEQ multiplex PCR; TCRdb holds only in-frame clones, not every one. Of roughly 99,000 clones listed, about four fifths were seen once; the top ten hold more than 4%. This receptor was identified in a human donor in a cohort sampled during active COVID-19. V and J are TRBV5-1 and TRBJ2-3; 7 positions match TRBD2. The sample consisted of peripheral blood. The CDR3 sequence: CASSFRSAGAGDTQYF. In nucleotides, the CDR3 is TGCGCCAGCAGCTTCCGGAGCGCGGGAGCGGGGGATACGCAGTATTTT.